In this sample, the clone carrying this TCR beta chain turned up many times. The antigen is unknown. Unique molecular identifiers (one per individual cDNA molecule) were attached. Using its own MiXCR run on the 5' RACE reads, TCRdb lists one record per CDR3 protein. The data show about 61,000 distinct CDR3 sequences, 10% to 11% seen once. The data stem from a study of early T cells in non-severe SARS-CoV-2 infection. On the study more broadly: Alpha and beta chains were unpaired, from unsorted whole-blood bulk RNA. Points from the study as a whole: A preference for anti-spike CD8 responses marked VDJdb matching, which missed private and CD4 specificities.

The trim removed 5 bases at V and 12 bases at J, leaving 7 bases unmatched. The CDR3 spans 12 residues. The sequencing input was whole blood. This TCR was sampled from an adult who was a healthcare worker with PCR-confirmed SARS-CoV-2 infection or an uninfected control (not recorded which). V and J are TRBV12-3 or TRBV12-4 and TRBJ2-7, with 10 nucleotides matching TRBD1. The CDR3 nucleotides are TGTGCCAGCAGTCCCGGGACAGGGGCGTTGTACTTC. Protein product: CASSPGTGALYF.